The rows below give T cell receptor beta chains drawn from one sample of a study of shared clonotypes between healthy human individuals. Libraries were prepared by immunoSEQ multiplex PCR; TCRdb keeps only in-frame clonotypes and omits some of them. In the table there are around 2.1 million clones, roughly 95% of which are singletons. Source material: naive CD4+ T cells sorted from blood. The receptor set was obtained from a man younger than 35 in good health. Each CDR3 is given with its conserved first and last residue. A D gene is named only where the DNA matches it firmly. Clone sizes are given selectively: once, few, many, or a class where the clone is expanded.

V gene	clone size	D gene	J gene	CDR3 protein	CDR3 DNA
TRBV19	NA	TRBD1	TRBJ1-5	CASSIGTGGGNQPQHF	TGTGCCAGTAGCATAGGGACAGGGGGCGGCAATCAGCCCCAGCATTTT
TRBV4-1	NA	NA	TRBJ2-2	CASSHLTGAGTGELFF	TGCGCCAGCAGCCACCTTACTGGGGCGGGCACCGGGGAGCTGTTTTTT
TRBV4-1	NA	TRBD2	TRBJ2-1	CASSQERGGASYNEQFF	TGCGCCAGCAGCCAAGAACGCGGGGGGGCTAGCTACAATGAGCAGTTCTTC
TRBV5-1	NA	NA	TRBJ2-1	CASSGVLSSYNEQFF	TGCGCCAGCAGCGGTGTCTTGAGCTCCTACAATGAGCAGTTCTTC
TRBV5-1	NA	NA	TRBJ1-1	CASSLGIVNTEAFF	TGCGCCAGCAGCTTGGGGATAGTGAACACTGAAGCTTTCTTT
TRBV25-1	NA	TRBD1	TRBJ1-1	CASSDQGRGAAFF	TGTGCCAGCAGTGATCAGGGCAGGGGGGCAGCTTTCTTT
TRBV5-6	NA	NA	TRBJ1-3	CASSLRQNSGNTIYF	TGTGCCAGCAGCTTGCGACAGAACTCTGGAAACACCATATATTTT
TRBV2	NA	NA	TRBJ1-2	CASSGDGLGGYTF	TGTGCCAGCAGTGGGGACGGTTTGGGGGGCTACACCTTC
TRBV2	NA	TRBD1	TRBJ1-4	CASSETGGYTNEKLFF	TGTGCCAGCAGCGAGACAGGGGGGTACACTAATGAAAAACTGTTTTTT
TRBV4-1	few	NA	TRBJ1-4	CASSRSSGTRDEKLFF	TGCGCCAGCAGCCGATCCTCCGGGACTAGGGATGAAAAACTGTTTTTT
TRBV6-1	NA	NA	TRBJ1-1	CASPGQKNTEAFF	TGTGCCAGCCCGGGGCAGAAGAACACTGAAGCTTTCTTT
TRBV10-2	NA	TRBD2	TRBJ2-1	CASSDPELAGSPYNEQFF	TGCGCCAGCAGTGATCCGGAGCTAGCGGGTTCCCCTTACAATGAGCAGTTCTTC
TRBV25-1	NA	NA	TRBJ1-1	CASSPGTSGTEAFF	TGTGCCAGCAGTCCGGGGACCTCGGGGACTGAAGCTTTCTTT
TRBV2	NA	TRBD1	TRBJ1-4	CASSRDSREKLFF	TGTGCCAGCAGCCGGGACAGCCGGGAAAAACTGTTTTTT
TRBV28	once	NA	TRBJ2-7	CASSSPPSPYEQYF	TGTGCCAGCAGTTCCCCTCCCTCCCCCTACGAGCAGTACTTC
TRBV5-6	once	NA	TRBJ2-3	CASSFTKGRVDTQYF	TGTGCCAGCAGCTTTACCAAGGGAAGGGTGGATACGCAGTATTTT
TRBV6-6	NA	NA	TRBJ1-3	CASSPTDSGNTIYF	TGTGCCAGCAGCCCTACGGACTCTGGAAACACCATATATTTT
TRBV5-4	NA	TRBD1	TRBJ2-7	CASSERQGKDEQYF	TGTGCCAGCAGCGAAAGACAGGGGAAGGACGAGCAGTACTTC
TRBV2	NA	NA	TRBJ2-3	CASSVGAPNTDTQYF	TGTGCCAGCAGTGTGGGGGCGCCCAACACAGATACGCAGTATTTT
TRBV23-1	NA	NA	TRBJ2-7	CANPPLTGSSYEQYF	TGCGCCAACCCACCCTTGACAGGTAGCTCCTACGAGCAGTACTTC
TRBV5-1	NA	NA	TRBJ2-1	CASSTLDGTYNEQFF	TGCGCCAGCAGCACACTCGACGGGACCTACAATGAGCAGTTCTTC
TRBV6-6	NA	NA	TRBJ1-2	CASSLNGGYTF	TGTGCCAGCAGTTTAAATGGTGGCTACACCTTC
TRBV7-2	NA	TRBD2	TRBJ2-5	CASSFLAGGPETQYF	TGTGCCAGCAGCTTCTTAGCGGGAGGGCCGGAGACCCAGTACTTC
TRBV7-2	NA	NA	TRBJ2-7	CASTSFGDVIF	TGTGCCAGCACCTCCTTTGGGGACGTTATTTTC
TRBV5-1	NA	TRBD1	TRBJ1-6	CASSSGQANNSPLHF	TGCGCCAGCAGCTCCGGACAGGCCAATAATTCACCCCTCCACTTT
TRBV5-4	once	NA	TRBJ2-7	CASSLSGFYEQYF	TGTGCCAGCAGCTTGAGCGGTTTCTACGAGCAGTACTTC
TRBV18	NA	NA	TRBJ2-7	CASSPALTYEQYF	TGTGCCAGCTCACCGGCCCTCACCTACGAGCAGTACTTC
TRBV5-1	NA	NA	TRBJ1-4	CASSEGIAEKLFF	TGCGCCAGCAGCGAAGGAATAGCTGAAAAACTGTTTTTT
TRBV18	NA	NA	TRBJ1-4	CASSARDSMFF	TGTGCCAGCTCCGCTCGGGACTCGATGTTTTTT
TRBV5-1	NA	NA	TRBJ1-1	CASSSYTVTEAFF	TGCGCCAGCAGCTCTTATACGGTCACTGAAGCTTTCTTT
TRBV7-2	NA	TRBD1	TRBJ1-2	CASSLDRLNYGYTF	TGTGCCAGCAGCCTGGACAGGTTAAACTATGGCTACACCTTC
TRBV19	NA	NA	TRBJ2-3	CASSIYNTQYF	TGTGCCAGTAGTATATACAATACGCAGTATTTT
TRBV29-1	NA	NA	TRBJ1-2	CSVEWQLYGYTF	TGCAGCGTTGAATGGCAGCTCTATGGCTACACCTTC
TRBV6-4	NA	NA	TRBJ2-7	CASSESGSSWSVQYF	TGTGCCAGCAGTGAAAGTGGGTCCTCATGGTCGGTGCAGTACTTC
TRBV7-2	NA	NA	TRBJ2-3	CASSSRELTDTQYF	TGTGCCAGCAGCTCTAGGGAACTCACAGATACGCAGTATTTT
TRBV11-2	NA	NA	TRBJ2-5	CASNPVGVSGETQYF	TGTGCCAGCAACCCGGTAGGGGTGAGTGGAGAGACCCAGTACTTC
TRBV2	NA	NA	TRBJ2-3	CASSKGVDTQYF	TGTGCCAGCAGTAAGGGGGTAGATACGCAGTATTTT
TRBV19	NA	NA	TRBJ2-5	CASSGRGVEETQYF	TGTGCCAGTAGTGGCAGGGGGGTAGAAGAGACCCAGTACTTC
TRBV6-1	NA	NA	TRBJ1-1	CASSEGPTNTEAFF	TGTGCCAGCAGTGAAGGACCCACGAACACTGAAGCTTTCTTT
TRBV10-3	NA	NA	TRBJ2-7	CAISEYWGSSYEQYF	TGTGCCATCAGTGAGTACTGGGGGAGCTCCTACGAGCAGTACTTC
TRBV6-5	NA	TRBD2	TRBJ2-1	CASTPAAGGLGQFF	TGTGCCAGCACCCCGGCTGCGGGGGGGCTTGGGCAGTTCTTC
TRBV15	NA	NA	TRBJ2-5	CATSRDPTAETQYF	TGTGCCACCAGCAGAGATCCCACAGCGGAGACCCAGTACTTC
TRBV5-4	NA	NA	TRBJ1-2	CASSSPGTNYGYTF	TGTGCCAGCAGCTCGCCGGGAACTAACTATGGCTACACCTTC
TRBV28	NA	NA	TRBJ1-2	CASSLTGPGYGYTF	TGTGCCAGCAGTTTAACGGGACCGGGCTATGGCTACACCTTC